Shown below are 24 T cell receptor beta chains from a single sample sequenced in a study of identical twins. In TCRdb, the 5' RACE reads were re-called with MiXCR into one record per CDR3 protein. This sample has just over 500,000 distinct CDR3 sequences, with under 25% found just once. A further study also used this sample, focusing on T cells expressing NK-cell markers.

Input material: CD4+ T cells sorted from blood. The receptors stem from a woman between 18 and 29 years old in good health.

The chain combines TRBV29-1 with TRBJ2-5, with D perhaps matching TRBD1 (5 bases). This CDR3 is built from 12 residues. Trimming took off 8 bases at V and 1 base at J, with 11 bases between the two ends. Germline V gene lookup returns CDR1 SQVTM and CDR2 ANQGSEA. The CDR3: CSHRQTQETQYF. The CDR3 DNA sequence: TGCAGCCACCGACAGACCCAAGAGACCCAGTACTTC.

There are a few counts of this clonotype. The genes are TRBV27 and TRBJ1-2; tentatively, D is TRBD1 (6 bases). This CDR3 spans 13 amino acids. V lost 6 bases and J lost 3, with 11 bases in between. Looked up from germline, CDR1 is MNHEY and CDR2 is SMNVEV (reference sequence). CDR3 DNA: TGTGCCAGCAGCCAGGGACAAGACTATGGCTACACCTTC. Translating gives CASSQGQDYGYTF.

This clonotype was seen a few times. The chain recombines TRBV7-2 with TRBJ2-7; a possible D gene is TRBD2 (5 bases). Trimming stripped 5 bases from V and 4 bases from J, with 21 bases between. Germline V gives CDR1 SGHTA, CDR2 FQGNSA. CDR3 length: 16 amino acids. CDR3 sequence reads: CASSLTISGFLYEQYF. The CDR3 DNA reads TGTGCCAGCAGCCTAACCATATCGGGATTTCTTTACGAGCAGTACTTC.

This chain joins TRBV10-1 and TRBJ1-1; D remains ambiguous. The CDR3 is 13 amino acids. Per germline, CDR1 WNHNN and CDR2 SYGVQD (reference sequence). The V end was cut by 6 bases, the J end by 0 bases, with 8 bases between. The CDR3 nucleotides read TGCGCCAGCAGGAAGGAGCTGAACACTGAAGCTTTCTTT. This sequence encodes CASRKELNTEAFF.

This clonotype has just a few counts. This rearrangement joins TRBV9 to TRBJ1-1, with D uncertain. Trimming left V 0 bases short and J 0 bases short, with 12 bases between. The CDR3 is 16 residues long. CDR1 and CDR2 from the germline V gene are SGDLS and YYNGEE. DNA of the CDR3: TGTGCCAGCAGCGTAGACCCTGGCCTACTGAACACTGAAGCTTTCTTT. This sequence encodes CASSVDPGLLNTEAFF.

The genes are TRBV6-5 and TRBJ2-5, with a weak D call TRBD1 (5 bases). Germline V gene lookup returns CDR1 MNHEY and CDR2 SVGAGI. This CDR3 has 12 amino acids. V was shortened by 5 bases and J by 5 bases, with 9 bases between the two germline ends. The CDR3 DNA sequence: TGTGCCAGCAGTAGGGGTTGGGAGACCCAGTACTTC. Protein sequence: CASSRGWETQYF.

In its sample, this clonotype was seen a few times. The chain is built from TRBV5-4 and TRBJ1-5; perhaps TRBD1 as D (5 bases). This CDR3 is 15 amino acids long. Germline CDR1 is SGHNT and CDR2 is YYREEE (reference sequence). Between the trimmed V and J ends, which lost 0 bases and 3 bases, there was a span of 10 bases. CDR3 sequence: CASSLGGADNQPQHF. CDR3 bases: TGTGCCAGCAGCTTGGGAGGGGCGGACAATCAGCCCCAGCATTTT.

The chain links TRBV18 to TRBJ2-1; 12 nucleotides line up with TRBD2. The V and J ends lost 3 bases and 3 bases, in that order; junction bases with no gene match: 3. Germline V lookup: CDR1 KGHSH, CDR2 LQKENI. The CDR3 spans 16 residues. CDR3 in amino acids: CASSPQTSGSYNEQFF. CDR3 DNA sequence: TGTGCCAGCTCACCGCAGACTAGCGGGAGCTACAATGAGCAGTTCTTC. Full variable domain (remainder filled in from reference TRBV18 and TRBJ2-1): NAGVMQNPRHLVRRRGQEARLRCSPMKGHSHVYWYRQLPEEGLKFMVYLQKENIIDESGMPKERFSAEFPKEGPSILRIQQVVRGDSAAYFCASSPQTSGSYNEQFFGPGTRLTVL.

This chain joins TRBV20-1 and TRBJ2-1; perhaps TRBD1 as D (6 bases). Germline assignment: CDR1 DFQATT and CDR2 SNEGSKA (reference sequence). Deletions cut 6 bases from V and 8 bases from J, with 20 bases between. The CDR3 spans 14 residues. CDR3 loop: CSALPGTNGDEQFF. CDR3 DNA: TGCAGTGCCCTCCCCGGGACAAACGGCGATGAGCAGTTCTTC.

This chain connects TRBV9 to TRBJ2-2; no clear D. Trimming removed 2 bases at V and 0 bases at J, with 8 bases between. There are 15 residues in the CDR3. Germline V gives CDR1 SGDLS, CDR2 YYNGEE. CDR3: CASSVGFANTGELFF. Written as DNA, the CDR3 is TGTGCCAGCAGCGTCGGTTTTGCGAACACCGGGGAGCTGTTTTTT.

The gene calls are TRBV10-1 and TRBJ2-3; no firm D call. Germline V gene sequence: CDR1 WNHNN, CDR2 SYGVQD (reference sequence). V gave up 2 bases and J gave up 2 bases, with 8 bases separating them. This CDR3 has 14 residues. CDR3 in amino acids: CASSESRHTDTQYF. In nucleotides, the CDR3 is TGCGCCAGCAGTGAGAGCAGGCACACAGATACGCAGTATTTT.

The chain recombines TRBV12-3 or TRBV12-4 with TRBJ2-7, with a possible D match to TRBD1 (5 bases). V dropped 6 bases and J dropped 2 bases, with 11 bases sitting between them. There are 13 residues in the CDR3. The DNA for the CDR3 is TGTGCCAGCAGACAGGACGCCCCCTACGAGCAGTACTTC. Translated: CASRQDAPYEQYF.

This clonotype was recorded a few times. The rearrangement uses TRBV20-1 and TRBJ1-3; a possible D gene is TRBD1 (5 bases). The CDR3 length is 14 residues. With 1 base removed from V and 4 bases from J, the gap between germline ends came to 11 bases. Germline values: CDR1 DFQATT, CDR2 SNEGSKA (reference sequence). The CDR3 bases are TGCAGTGCTAGAGTCGGGGGGAGGGGAAACACCATATATTTT. It yields the protein CSARVGGRGNTIYF.

This chain uses TRBV7-9 with TRBJ2-2, with 7 nucleotides matching TRBD1. Germline loops: CDR1 SEHNR, CDR2 FQNEAQ (reference sequence). The trim removed 5 bases at V and 6 bases at J, leaving 15 bases unmatched. There are 17 residues in the CDR3. CDR3 protein: CASSVGGTAPWSGELFF. The CDR3 nucleotides read TGTGCCAGCAGCGTCGGTGGGACAGCCCCATGGTCCGGGGAGCTGTTTTTT.

The V gene is TRBV20-1, the J gene TRBJ1-5; D remains ambiguous. The CDR3 totals 14 residues. The V gene lost 3 bases and the J gene lost 5 bases, with 14 bases spanning the gap. Germline V gives CDR1 DFQATT, CDR2 SNEGSKA (reference sequence). The CDR3 sequence: CSARARTGDQPQHF. Written as DNA, the CDR3 is TGCAGTGCTAGGGCAAGGACGGGCGATCAGCCCCAGCATTTT.

The DNA of the CDR3 is TGTGCCAGCAGCCCTGGGGGACAGGGTGGCTTCCACGAGCAGTACTTC. Translated: CASSPGGQGGFHEQYF. V usage is TRBV12-3 or TRBV12-4 and J usage is TRBJ2-7; 9 bases map to TRBD1. This CDR3 is built from 16 residues. The junction had 14 bases not matched to a gene; V was cut back by 6 bases and J by 5 bases.

The chain recombines TRBV7-2 with TRBJ1-2, with TRBD1 matching 7 bases. Trimming cost V 5 bases and J 4 bases; bases outside gene matches: 4. The CDR3 contains 13 residues. CDR1 SGHTA and CDR2 FQGNSA come from the germline V gene. The CDR3, as DNA: TGTGCCAGCAGCACCGGGACAGTCTATGGCTACACCTTC. Its protein product is CASSTGTVYGYTF. The full variable domain, with the rest looked up from reference TRBV7-2 and TRBJ1-2, is GAGVSQSPSNKVTEKGKDVELRCDPISGHTALYWYRQSLGQGLEFLIYFQGNSAPDKSGLPSDRFSAERTGGSVSTLTIQRTQQEDSAVYLCASSTGTVYGYTFGSGTRLTVV.

The chain uses TRBV5-1 and TRBJ2-5; 10 nucleotides agree with TRBD2. V lost 0 bases, J lost 2 bases, and 7 bases stayed unmatched. The CDR3 contains 17 residues. Germline V CDR1 and CDR2: SGHRS, YFSETQ. DNA of the CDR3: TGCGCCAGCAGCTTGGTAGTAGCGGGGGGCCGACAAGAGACCCAGTACTTC. Its protein product is CASSLVVAGGRQETQYF. The variable domain in full, completed from reference TRBV5-1 and TRBJ2-5, reads KAGVTQTPRYLIKTRGQQVTLSCSPISGHRSVSWYQQTPGQGLQFLFEYFSETQRNKGNFPGRFSGRQFSNSRSEMNVSTLELGDSALYLCASSLVVAGGRQETQYFGPGTRLLVL.

The J gene is TRBJ2-5, the V gene TRBV18; D remains ambiguous. Trimming removed 3 bases from V and 3 bases from J, with 8 bases in between. The CDR3 consists of 13 residues. In germline, CDR1 is KGHSH, CDR2 LQKENI. CDR3 nucleotides: TGTGCCAGCTCACCGGACGCGAAAGAGACCCAGTACTTC. Protein product: CASSPDAKETQYF.

Concerning this clonotype: The germline gene is not matched at one end of the junction; a read error may be the cause. This chain uses TRBV6-5 with TRBJ2-7; 7 bases map to TRBD1. This CDR3 is built from 12 residues. The germline V gene has CDR1 MNHEY and CDR2 SVGAGI. The CDR3 sequence: CATWDRAYEQYF. CDR3 nucleotide sequence: TGTGCCACCTGGGACAGAGCCTATGAGCAGTACTTC.

This clonotype was detected many times. The gene calls are TRBV29-1 and TRBJ2-5; 14 nucleotides line up with TRBD2. Germline trimming cut 5 bases from V and 1 base from J; bases unmatched to any gene: 6. From germline, CDR1 is SQVTM and CDR2 ANQGSEA. The CDR3 sequence is 16 residues long. The CDR3 DNA sequence: TGCAGCGTTTTCGGGACTAGCGGGAGATTCCAAGAGACCCAGTACTTC. Amino acids: CSVFGTSGRFQETQYF.

J is TRBJ2-2 and V is TRBV12-3 or TRBV12-4; D is unclear. The CDR3 spans 14 residues. V was pared by 5 bases and J by 3 bases, with 10 bases between. CDR3 sequence: CASSPGLHTGELFF. CDR3 DNA sequence: TGTGCCAGCAGTCCCGGGCTTCACACCGGGGAGCTGTTTTTT.

This sequence joins TRBV7-9 and TRBJ2-3; 11 positions agree with TRBD2. With V trimmed by 6 bases and J by 5 bases, 4 bases remained unmatched. From germline, CDR1 is SEHNR and CDR2 FQNEAQ (reference sequence). The CDR3 has 14 amino acids. The CDR3 DNA sequence: TGTGCCAGCAGAACTAGCGGGAGAGTAGATACGCAGTATTTT. Residues: CASRTSGRVDTQYF.

This clonotype was seen just once. The V call is TRBV18, the J call TRBJ2-1, with 10 bases aligning to TRBD1. CDR3 length: 14 amino acids. Germline values: CDR1 KGHSH, CDR2 LQKENI. With V trimmed by 5 bases and J by 6 bases, 4 bases remained unmatched. CDR3 DNA: TGTGCCAGCTCAGCGACAGGGGGCTTCAATGAGCAGTTCTTC. This encodes CASSATGGFNEQFF.